This TCR beta chain came from a study of blood T cell repertoires in COVID-19. About the study: The study drew acute and convalescent COVID-19 samples from the United States, Italy and Spain. From T cells, B-cell-depleted T cells, or PBMCs came the material, which was cDNA or gDNA.

Trimming pared 5 bases from V and 6 bases from J, leaving 10 bases between. Per the germline V gene, CDR1 is SEHNR and CDR2 is FQNEAQ (reference sequence). CDR3 length: 12 amino acids. Per the study methods: Estimates of nucleated cell counts were drawn from the amplification of reference gene primers. This table comes from immunoSEQ multiplex PCR, and its TCRdb copy is limited to in-frame clones, with some not included. The D gene and trimming were derived from the DNA, and the V and J assignments and clone size from that table. The profile shows 100,000 or so clones, approximately 80% of them singletons.

This TCR came from a woman between 65 and 79 years old with acute or convalescent COVID-19. The sequenced material came from peripheral blood. The chain couples TRBV7-9 to TRBJ1-2; D is possibly TRBD1 (6 bases). CDR3 DNA sequence: TGTGCCAGCAGCCAAGGGGGGGATGGCTACACCTTC. It encodes CASSQGGDGYTF.